These 17 T cell receptor beta chains were all obtained from the same sample, sequenced in a study of cytotoxic CD8 clonotypes in ibrutinib-treated CLL (TCRdb year 2021). The sample's time point label, in plain terms: 12 months on ibrutinib. Library creation used the immunoSEQ multiplex PCR assay. Not all clones reach the TCRdb copy of this immuneACCESS table, which keeps in-frame sequences only. Checked studies attribute under half of the gap to unresolved V genes and leave the rest unexplained. The sample table contains 35,000 to 55,000 clones; only one count was recorded for less than 70% of them. The ten largest clones add up to 9.5% to 15% of the sample. Sample: PBMCs, taken after 12 months of ibrutinib treatment. The receptor set was obtained from a human donor with chronic lymphocytic leukemia.

The V and J genes are TRBV7-3 and TRBJ2-3, with a tentative D call TRBD1 (6 bases). Trimming pared 3 bases from V and 2 bases from J, leaving 15 bases between. CDR1 and CDR2 from the germline V gene are SGHTA and FQGTGA. This CDR3 is built from 16 residues. In DNA form, the CDR3 reads TGTGCCAGCAGCTTGGGGGCAGACCTTCCCACAGATACGCAGTATTTT. Amino acids: CASSLGADLPTDTQYF.

This chain links TRBV9 with TRBJ2-2; a weak D match, TRBD1 (5 bases). This CDR3 spans 14 amino acids. CDR1 and CDR2 (germline): SGDLS, YYNGEE. V was clipped by 4 bases and J by 5 bases, with 12 bases between them. The CDR3 loop reads CASSPGLGTGELFF. The DNA of the CDR3 is TGTGCCAGCAGCCCAGGGCTCGGGACCGGGGAGCTGTTTTTT. Using reference TRBV9 and TRBJ2-2 for the parts outside the CDR3, the full variable domain is DSGVTQTPKHLITATGQRVTLRCSPRSGDLSVYWYQQSLDQGLQFLIQYYNGEERAKGNILERFSAQQFPDLHSELNLSSLELGDSALYFCASSPGLGTGELFFGEGSRLTVL.

The rearrangement links TRBV7-8 to TRBJ1-6; 11 bases are shared with TRBD1. The CDR3 runs 20 residues. Germline V gene data show CDR1 as SGHVS and CDR2 as FQNEAQ. The trim removed 4 bases at V and 0 bases at J, leaving 11 bases unmatched. The CDR3: CASSSPGTGGSSSYNSPLHF. The DNA of the CDR3 is TGTGCCAGCAGCTCTCCCGGGACAGGGGGGTCTAGCTCCTATAATTCACCCCTCCACTTT.

This clone was observed a single time. The J gene is TRBJ2-5, the V gene TRBV19; TRBD2 matches at 8 bases. J lost 2 bases, V lost 7 bases, and 3 bases had no gene match. This CDR3 has 13 amino acids. Germline CDR1 is LNHDA and CDR2 is SQIVND (reference sequence). CDR3 protein: CASTGGGQETQYF. The CDR3 bases are TGTGCCAGTACCGGGGGGGGTCAAGAGACCCAGTACTTC.

This clone came up a few times. This rearrangement joins TRBV6-4 to TRBJ2-2; D may be TRBD1 or TRBD2 (5 bases each). The CDR3 runs 15 residues. Germline V CDR1 and CDR2: MRHNA, SNTAGT. V was shortened by 3 bases and J by 4 bases, with 12 bases between the two germline ends. In nucleotides, the CDR3 is TGTGCCAGCAGTGAGCTCCCCGGGACCACCGGGGAGCTGTTTTTT. Translating gives CASSELPGTTGELFF.

The V gene is TRBV7-2, the J gene TRBJ1-1; D gene ambiguous. V was trimmed by 6 bases and J by 10 bases, leaving 18 bases between them. The CDR3 totals 13 residues. The germline CDR1 and CDR2 sequences are SGHTA and FQGNSA. The CDR3 protein is CASRNWGSLGAFF. In DNA, the CDR3 is TGTGCCAGCAGAAATTGGGGTTCTCTCGGAGCTTTCTTT.

The genes are TRBV6-5 and TRBJ1-2; 7 nucleotides align to TRBD1. The CDR3 runs 13 residues. After removal of 6 bases from V and 4 bases from J, the junction contained 5 bases not matched to a gene. From germline, CDR1 is MNHEY and CDR2 SVGAGI. The CDR3 loop reads CASRTGRTYGYTF. CDR3 nucleotide sequence: TGTGCCAGCAGGACAGGGAGGACCTATGGCTACACCTTC.

The gene calls are TRBV7-3 and TRBJ2-7, with TRBD1 matching 9 bases. The germline gives CDR1 SGHTA, CDR2 FQGTGA. V shed 3 bases and J 5 bases; nucleotides not matched to a gene: 5. The CDR3 is made up of 14 amino acids. CDR3 nucleotides: TGTGCCAGCAGCTTCTACAGGGGGCCGAACGAGCAGTACTTC. Amino acids: CASSFYRGPNEQYF. Full variable domain (remainder filled in from reference TRBV7-3 and TRBJ2-7): GAGVSQTPSNKVTEKGKYVELRCDPISGHTALYWYRQSLGQGPEFLIYFQGTGAADDSGLPNDRFFAVRPEGSVSTLKIQRTERGDSAVYLCASSFYRGPNEQYFGPGTRLTVT.

This chain links TRBV20-1 with TRBJ1-1; TRBD1 is a possible D gene (5 bases). The CDR3 totals 11 residues. Trimming left V 6 bases short and J 7 bases short, with 12 bases between. CDR1 is DFQATT and CDR2 is SNEGSKA in the germline V gene (reference sequence). The DNA of the CDR3 is TGCAGTGCCCTTGGGGGGATTGAAGCTTTCTTT. Protein product: CSALGGIEAFF.

This clone was picked up a small number of times. The genes are TRBV7-9 and TRBJ1-2; tentative D call: TRBD1 (5 bases). CDR3 length equals 15 residues. CDR1 and CDR2 (germline): SEHNR, FQNEAQ (reference sequence). V was pared by 6 bases and J by 8 bases, with 22 bases between. The CDR3 here is CASSLGTGGLEGYTF. CDR3 DNA sequence: TGTGCCAGCAGTCTTGGAACCGGGGGGTTAGAGGGCTACACCTTC.

In this sample, this clone turned up once. The rearrangement uses TRBV9 and TRBJ2-2; 14 bases are a match to TRBD2. Per germline, CDR1 SGDLS and CDR2 YYNGEE. V shed 4 bases, J shed 1 base, and the junction held 9 bases outside the gene matches. The CDR3 totals 19 residues. CDR3 nucleotides: TGTGCCAGCAGCTCCTGGAGGGGACTAGCGGGGGAGAACACCGGGGAGCTGTTTTTT. It encodes CASSSWRGLAGENTGELFF.

The gene calls are TRBV4-1 and TRBJ2-5; 13 bases fit TRBD2. This CDR3 spans 16 amino acids. J gave up 5 bases and V 1 base, and 4 bases lay outside the gene matches. Per the germline V gene, CDR1 is MGHRA and CDR2 is YSYEKL. The CDR3 region is CASSQVLAGGKETQYF. The CDR3 DNA follows: TGCGCCAGCAGCCAAGTACTAGCGGGGGGGAAGGAGACCCAGTACTTC.

The rearrangement links TRBV28 to TRBJ1-4, with D tentatively TRBD1 (5 bases). V was shortened by 2 bases and J by 8 bases, with 18 bases between the two germline ends. In germline, CDR1 is MDHEN, CDR2 SYDVKM. This CDR3 is 16 amino acids long. The DNA for the CDR3 is TGTGCCAGCAGTTTACCCCGGGGCAGCCCTCTCGAAAAACTGTTTTTT. The encoded protein is CASSLPRGSPLEKLFF.

Only a few counts were recorded for this clone. The chain links TRBV6-1 to TRBJ1-5; TRBD1 agrees at 7 bases. The CDR3 has 17 residues. Germline trimming cut 4 bases from V and 0 bases from J; bases unmatched to any gene: 9. Looked up from germline, CDR1 is MNHNS and CDR2 is SASEGT. The CDR3: CASSGRTGFFSNQPQHF. The CDR3 DNA reads as TGTGCCAGCAGTGGGAGGACAGGTTTCTTTAGCAATCAGCCCCAGCATTTT.

This clone was seen only a few times. The rearrangement links TRBV15 to TRBJ1-6; no clear D gene. V was cut by 0 bases and J by 6 bases, with 15 bases left in between. This CDR3 contains 17 residues. Germline V gene lookup returns CDR1 LNHNV and CDR2 YYDKDF (reference sequence). CDR3 residues: CATSRDGWVRRNSPLHF. DNA for the CDR3: TGTGCCACCAGCAGAGATGGGTGGGTTAGGCGTAATTCACCCCTCCACTTT.

V usage is TRBV10-3 and J usage is TRBJ2-5; D is uncertain. CDR1 is ENHRY and CDR2 is SYGVKD in the germline V gene. Deletions cut 10 bases from V and 4 bases from J, with 10 bases between. The CDR3 has 11 residues. The DNA for the CDR3 is TGTGCCACCCGTTCTGGAGAGACCCAGTACTTC. Amino acids: CATRSGETQYF.

The chain couples TRBV7-6 to TRBJ2-3; possible D gene TRBD2, 7 bases. The CDR3 sequence is 15 residues long. Trimming removed 3 bases at V and 2 bases at J, with 12 bases between. Germline CDR1 and CDR2: SGHVS and FNYEAQ. The CDR3 DNA follows: TGTGCCAGCAGCTTGGGGGGGGGCGTCACAGATACGCAGTATTTT. Amino acid sequence: CASSLGGGVTDTQYF.